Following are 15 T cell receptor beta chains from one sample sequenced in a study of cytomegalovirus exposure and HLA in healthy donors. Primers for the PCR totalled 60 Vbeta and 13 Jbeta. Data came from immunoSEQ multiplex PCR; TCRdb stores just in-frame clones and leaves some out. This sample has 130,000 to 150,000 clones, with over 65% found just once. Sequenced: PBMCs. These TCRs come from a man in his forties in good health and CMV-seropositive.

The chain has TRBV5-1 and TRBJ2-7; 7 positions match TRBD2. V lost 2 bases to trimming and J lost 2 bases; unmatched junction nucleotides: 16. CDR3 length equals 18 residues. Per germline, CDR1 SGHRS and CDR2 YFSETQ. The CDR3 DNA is TGCGCCAGCAGCTTACATTTCGTAAGCGGGGCCGATACCTACGAGCAGTACTTC. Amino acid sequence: CASSLHFVSGADTYEQYF.

The CDR3 nucleotides read TGTGCCTGGAAAGTCGGGGGAGGGGACGAGCAGTACTTC. Its protein product is CAWKVGGGDEQYF. This chain uses TRBV30 with TRBJ2-7; 7 bases agree with TRBD2. The CDR3 extends over 13 amino acids. With 4 bases clipped from V and 5 bases from J, the junction kept 8 bases outside the gene matches. Germline V gives CDR1 GTSNPN, CDR2 SVGIG (reference sequence).

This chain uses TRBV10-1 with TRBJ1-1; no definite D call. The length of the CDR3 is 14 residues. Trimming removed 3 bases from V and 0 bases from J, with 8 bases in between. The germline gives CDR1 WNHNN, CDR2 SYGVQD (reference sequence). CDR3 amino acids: CASSDGRMNTEAFF. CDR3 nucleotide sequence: TGCGCCAGCAGTGATGGGCGAATGAACACTGAAGCTTTCTTT.

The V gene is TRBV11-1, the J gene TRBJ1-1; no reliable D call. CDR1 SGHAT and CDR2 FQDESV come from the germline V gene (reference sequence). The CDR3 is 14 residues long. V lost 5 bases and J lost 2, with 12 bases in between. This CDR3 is CASSPGNANTEAFF. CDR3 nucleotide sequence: TGTGCCAGCAGCCCGGGAAACGCTAACACTGAAGCTTTCTTT. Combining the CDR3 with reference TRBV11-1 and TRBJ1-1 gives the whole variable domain EAEVAQSPRYKITEKSQAVAFWCDPISGHATLYWYRQILGQGPELLVQFQDESVVDDSQLPKDRFSAERLKGVDSTLKIQPAELGDSAMYLCASSPGNANTEAFFGQGTRLTVV.

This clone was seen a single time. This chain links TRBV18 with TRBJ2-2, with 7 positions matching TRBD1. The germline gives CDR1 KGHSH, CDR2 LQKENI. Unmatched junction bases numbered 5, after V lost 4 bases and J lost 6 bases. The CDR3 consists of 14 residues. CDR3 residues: CASSQTGESGELFF. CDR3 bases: TGTGCCAGCTCACAAACAGGGGAGTCCGGGGAGCTGTTTTTT.

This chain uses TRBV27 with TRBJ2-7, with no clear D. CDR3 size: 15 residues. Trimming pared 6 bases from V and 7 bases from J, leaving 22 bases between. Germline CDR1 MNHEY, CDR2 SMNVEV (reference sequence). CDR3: CASSPNRALFLEQYF. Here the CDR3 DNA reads TGTGCCAGCAGCCCTAACCGCGCCCTTTTTCTTGAGCAGTACTTC.

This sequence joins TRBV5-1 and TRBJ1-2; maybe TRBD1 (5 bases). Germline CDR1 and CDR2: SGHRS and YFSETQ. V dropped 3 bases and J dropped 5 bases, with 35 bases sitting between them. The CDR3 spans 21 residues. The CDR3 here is CASSYDPTEWSSRLSPYGYTF. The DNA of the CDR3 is TGCGCCAGCAGCTATGACCCGACAGAGTGGTCCTCGAGGTTGAGTCCTTATGGCTACACCTTC.

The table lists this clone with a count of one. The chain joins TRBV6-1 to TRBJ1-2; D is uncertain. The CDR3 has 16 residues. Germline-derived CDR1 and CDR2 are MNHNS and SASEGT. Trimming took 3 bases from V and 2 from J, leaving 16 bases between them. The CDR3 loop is CASSDLPPRVNYGYTF. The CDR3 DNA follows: TGTGCCAGCAGTGATCTACCTCCGCGGGTGAACTATGGCTACACCTTC.

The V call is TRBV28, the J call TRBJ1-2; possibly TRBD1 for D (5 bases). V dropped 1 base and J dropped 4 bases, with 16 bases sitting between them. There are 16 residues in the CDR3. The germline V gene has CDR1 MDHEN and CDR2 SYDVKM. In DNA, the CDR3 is TGTGCCAGCAGTTTATACGCAGGGCTAGACGTCTATGGCTACACCTTC. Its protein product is CASSLYAGLDVYGYTF.

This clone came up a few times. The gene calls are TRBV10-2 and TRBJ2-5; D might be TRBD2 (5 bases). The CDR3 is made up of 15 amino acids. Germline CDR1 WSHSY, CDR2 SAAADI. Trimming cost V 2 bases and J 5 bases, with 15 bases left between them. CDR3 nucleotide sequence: TGCGCCAGCAGTGAGCGGGGTACCCTTCGGGAGACCCAGTACTTC. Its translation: CASSERGTLRETQYF.

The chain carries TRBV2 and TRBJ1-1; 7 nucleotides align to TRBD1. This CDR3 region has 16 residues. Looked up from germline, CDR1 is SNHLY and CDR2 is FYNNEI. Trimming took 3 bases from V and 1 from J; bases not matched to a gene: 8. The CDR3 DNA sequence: TGTGCCAGCAGTGAGGGTCGGAGGGGGCAGAACACTGAAGCTTTCTTT. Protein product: CASSEGRRGQNTEAFF.

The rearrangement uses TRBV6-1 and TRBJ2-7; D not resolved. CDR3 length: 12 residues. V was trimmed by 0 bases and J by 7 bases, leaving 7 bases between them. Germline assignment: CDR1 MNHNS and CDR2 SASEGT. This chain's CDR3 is CASSEAAREQYF. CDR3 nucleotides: TGTGCCAGCAGTGAAGCCGCCAGAGAGCAGTACTTC.

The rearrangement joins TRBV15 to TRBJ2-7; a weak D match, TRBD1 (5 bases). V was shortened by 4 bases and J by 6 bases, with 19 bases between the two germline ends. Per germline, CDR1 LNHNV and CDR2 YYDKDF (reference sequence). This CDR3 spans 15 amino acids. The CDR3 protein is CATSIPGRHQGEQYF. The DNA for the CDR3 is TGTGCCACCAGCATACCGGGCCGCCATCAGGGCGAGCAGTACTTC.

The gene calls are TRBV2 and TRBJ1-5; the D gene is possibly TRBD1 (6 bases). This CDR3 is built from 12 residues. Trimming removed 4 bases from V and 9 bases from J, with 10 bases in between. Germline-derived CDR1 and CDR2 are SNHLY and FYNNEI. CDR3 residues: CASSVVGGPQHF. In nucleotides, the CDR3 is TGTGCCAGCAGTGTTGTAGGGGGGCCCCAGCATTTT. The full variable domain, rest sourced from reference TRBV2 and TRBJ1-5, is EPEVTQTPSHQVTQMGQEVILRCVPISNHLYFYWYRQILGQKVEFLVSFYNNEISEKSEIFDDQFSVERPDGSNFTLKIRSTKLEDSAMYFCASSVVGGPQHFGDGTRLSIL.

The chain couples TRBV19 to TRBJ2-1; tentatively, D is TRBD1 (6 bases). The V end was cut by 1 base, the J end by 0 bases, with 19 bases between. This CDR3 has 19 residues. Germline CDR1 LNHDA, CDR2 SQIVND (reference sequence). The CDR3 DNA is TGTGCCAGTAGTATAGCAACTTTGACAGCCAGGGGCTCCTACAATGAGCAGTTCTTC. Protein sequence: CASSIATLTARGSYNEQFF.